The source of this T cell receptor beta chain is a study of shared clonotypes between healthy human individuals. Germline loops: CDR1 SGDLS, CDR2 YYNGEE. CDR3 length: 15 residues. V was pared by 0 bases and J by 4 bases, with 13 bases between. Produced via immunoSEQ multiplex PCR; TCRdb's table is partial and in-frame only. The data show approximately 980,000 clones, approximately 80% seen once. A split of CD4+ cells into CD45RA+ naive and CD45RA-negative memory subsets was performed. The table lists this clone with a count of one. Its cognate antigen is unknown. Study observations and caveats: Read depth was anticipated to influence clonotype sharing among donors. Among non-shared clonotypes, generation probabilities were lower than among those shared by all four donors.

The TCR sequence derives from a man between 18 and 29 years old in good health. The specimen was memory CD4+ T cells sorted from blood. Subset in this sample: CD45RA-negative fraction. This sequence joins TRBV9 and TRBJ2-5; D may be TRBD2 (6 bases). CDR3 region: CASSVARDFGETQYF. The CDR3 DNA reads TGTGCCAGCAGCGTAGCCCGGGACTTCGGAGAGACCCAGTACTTC. Based on the CDR3 plus reference TRBV9 and TRBJ2-5, the full variable domain is DSGVTQTPKHLITATGQRVTLRCSPRSGDLSVYWYQQSLDQGLQFLIQYYNGEERAKGNILERFSAQQFPDLHSELNLSSLELGDSALYFCASSVARDFGETQYFGPGTRLLVL.